A selection of T cell receptor beta chains follows, all from one sample in a study of post-analysis software for immune sequencing data. Each CDR3 protein is one row after TCRdb ran MiXCR on the PCR reads. The sample has hundreds of thousands of distinct CDR3 sequences, about 57% seen once. Sequenced: blood. The receptor set was obtained from a girl aged 5-17 years with multiple sclerosis. CDR3s include the opening cysteine and the closing phenylalanine or tryptophan. D genes are given only for firm matches. Size tells how often a clone was seen (once, few, many) or the class of an expanded clone, and some rows leave it out.

d_gene,abundance,v_gene,j_gene,CDR3aa,CDR3nt
TRBD1,.,TRBV5-1,TRBJ2-5,CASSGDRGIQETQYF,TGCGCCAGCAGCGGCGACAGGGGTATCCAAGAGACCCAGTACTTC
.,few,TRBV7-9,TRBJ1-2,CASSLVRPQALGYTF,TGTGCCAGCAGCTTAGTCCGACCACAGGCCCTAGGATACACCTTC
.,.,TRBV7-9,TRBJ2-5,CASSLSQGPETQYF,TGTGCCAGCAGCTTATCACAGGGACCAGAGACCCAGTACTTC
.,.,TRBV2,TRBJ2-1,CASRGTVAAYNEQFF,TGTGCCAGCCGGGGGACTGTGGCGGCCTACAATGAGCAGTTCTTC
.,many,TRBV7-3,TRBJ1-2,CASSPGGGVGYTF,TGTGCCAGCAGCCCAGGAGGCGGAGTTGGCTACACCTTC
TRBD2,.,TRBV3-1,TRBJ2-7,CASSQRTPGLGYEQYF,TGTGCCAGCAGCCAGAGAACACCGGGACTAGGGTACGAGCAGTACTTC
TRBD1,.,TRBV29-1,TRBJ2-7,CSVAGAGGNYEQYF,TGCAGCGTGGCCGGGGCAGGGGGAAATTACGAGCAGTACTTC
.,.,TRBV7-9,TRBJ2-5,CASSLSEKRETQYF,TGTGCCAGCAGCTTATCGGAGAAGCGGGAGACCCAGTACTTC
TRBD2,.,TRBV20-1,TRBJ2-5,CSARAGTSFSRETQYF,TGCAGTGCTAGAGCCGGGACTAGCTTTTCTCGGGAGACCCAGTACTTC
TRBD2,.,TRBV20-1,TRBJ2-7,CSATGLAGDQYEQYF,TGCAGTGCTACGGGACTAGCGGGAGATCAGTACGAGCAGTACTTC
.,.,TRBV6-5,TRBJ2-7,CASSYSEGNYEQYF,TGTGCCAGCAGTTACTCGGAGGGTAACTACGAGCAGTACTTC
TRBD1,few,TRBV20-1,TRBJ2-3,CSARMTGSETDTQYF,TGCAGTGCTAGGATGACAGGGTCAGAAACAGATACGCAGTATTTT
TRBD2,few,TRBV27,TRBJ2-1,CASSFGGRVYNEQFF,TGTGCCAGCAGTTTTGGCGGGAGGGTTTACAATGAGCAGTTCTTC
TRBD1,.,TRBV20-1,TRBJ2-3,CSAATGGSPSDTQYF,TGCAGTGCAGCTACAGGGGGCAGTCCCTCAGATACGCAGTATTTT